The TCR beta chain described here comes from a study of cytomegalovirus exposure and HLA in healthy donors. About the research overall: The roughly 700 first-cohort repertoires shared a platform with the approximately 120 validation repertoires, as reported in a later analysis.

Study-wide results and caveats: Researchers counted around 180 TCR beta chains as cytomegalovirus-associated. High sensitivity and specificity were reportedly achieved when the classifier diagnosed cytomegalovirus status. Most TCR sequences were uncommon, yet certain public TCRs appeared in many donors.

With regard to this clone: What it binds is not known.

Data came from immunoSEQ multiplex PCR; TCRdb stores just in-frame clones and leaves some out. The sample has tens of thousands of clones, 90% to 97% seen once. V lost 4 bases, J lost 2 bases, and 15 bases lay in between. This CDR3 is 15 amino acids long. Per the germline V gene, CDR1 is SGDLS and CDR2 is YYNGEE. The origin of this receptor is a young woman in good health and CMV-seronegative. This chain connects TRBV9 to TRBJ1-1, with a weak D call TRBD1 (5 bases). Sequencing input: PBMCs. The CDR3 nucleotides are TGTGCCAGCAGCCTGGGGGGGGGTCAAAACACTGAAGCTTTCTTT. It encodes CASSLGGGQNTEAFF.